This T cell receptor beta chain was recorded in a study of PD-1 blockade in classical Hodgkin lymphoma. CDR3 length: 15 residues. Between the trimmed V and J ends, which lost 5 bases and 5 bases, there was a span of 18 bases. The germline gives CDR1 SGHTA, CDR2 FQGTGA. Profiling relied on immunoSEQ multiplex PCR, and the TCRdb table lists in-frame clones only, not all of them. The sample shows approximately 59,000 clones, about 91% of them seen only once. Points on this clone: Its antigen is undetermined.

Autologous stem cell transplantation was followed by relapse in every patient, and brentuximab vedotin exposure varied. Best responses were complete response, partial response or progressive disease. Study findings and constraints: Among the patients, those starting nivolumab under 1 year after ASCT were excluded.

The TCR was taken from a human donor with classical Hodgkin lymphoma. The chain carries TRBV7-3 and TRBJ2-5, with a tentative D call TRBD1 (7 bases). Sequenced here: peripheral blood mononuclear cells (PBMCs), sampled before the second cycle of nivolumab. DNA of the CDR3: TGTGCCAGCAGCCCAGATGCAGGGGGGCCGGAGACCCAGTACTTC. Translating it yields CASSPDAGGPETQYF.